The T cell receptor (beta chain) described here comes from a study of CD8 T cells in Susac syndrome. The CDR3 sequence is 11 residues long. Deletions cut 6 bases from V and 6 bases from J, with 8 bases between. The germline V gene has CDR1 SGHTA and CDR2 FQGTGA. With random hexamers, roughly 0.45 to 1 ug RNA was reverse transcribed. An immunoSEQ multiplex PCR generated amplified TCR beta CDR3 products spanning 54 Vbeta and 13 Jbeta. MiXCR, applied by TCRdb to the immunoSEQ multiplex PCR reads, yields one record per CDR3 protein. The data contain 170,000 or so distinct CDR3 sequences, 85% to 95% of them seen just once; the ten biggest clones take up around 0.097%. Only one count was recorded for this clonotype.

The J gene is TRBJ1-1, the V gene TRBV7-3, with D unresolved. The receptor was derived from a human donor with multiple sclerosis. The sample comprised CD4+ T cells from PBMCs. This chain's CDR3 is CASRRAPEAFF. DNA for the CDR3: TGTGCCAGCAGACGGGCCCCTGAAGCTTTCTTT. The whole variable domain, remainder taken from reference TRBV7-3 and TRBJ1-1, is GAGVSQTPSNKVTEKGKYVELRCDPISGHTALYWYRQSLGQGPEFLIYFQGTGAADDSGLPNDRFFAVRPEGSVSTLKIQRTERGDSAVYLCASRRAPEAFFGQGTRLTVV.